This T cell receptor beta chain was observed in a study of CD8 T cells in Susac syndrome. Study context: Intravenous immunoglobulin alone or corticosteroids were being given to patients with Susac syndrome at blood draw, unless they were therapy-naive. Study results and limitations: It was acknowledged in the study that its TCR sequencing and HLA analysis involved a relatively small number of individuals.

Trimming removed 7 bases from V and 0 bases from J; junction bases left unmatched: 6. Germline V gene lookup returns CDR1 SQVTM and CDR2 ANQGSEA. The CDR3 has 14 residues. RNA in amounts of 0.5 to 1 ug was reverse transcribed with random hexamers. TCRdb re-derived calls from the immunoSEQ multiplex PCR reads in MiXCR, one entry per CDR3 protein. The repertoire holds some 130,000 distinct CDR3 sequences, with over 90% as singletons. The sample holds one count of this clonotype. No antigen is known for it. The TCR was taken from a human donor with Susac syndrome. The chain uses TRBV29-1 and TRBJ1-3; 7 positions agree with TRBD1. The sequenced sample was CD8+ T cells from PBMCs. DNA of the CDR3: TGCAGCGCTACGACAGGGAACTCTGGAAACACCATATATTTT. It specifies CSATTGNSGNTIYF.